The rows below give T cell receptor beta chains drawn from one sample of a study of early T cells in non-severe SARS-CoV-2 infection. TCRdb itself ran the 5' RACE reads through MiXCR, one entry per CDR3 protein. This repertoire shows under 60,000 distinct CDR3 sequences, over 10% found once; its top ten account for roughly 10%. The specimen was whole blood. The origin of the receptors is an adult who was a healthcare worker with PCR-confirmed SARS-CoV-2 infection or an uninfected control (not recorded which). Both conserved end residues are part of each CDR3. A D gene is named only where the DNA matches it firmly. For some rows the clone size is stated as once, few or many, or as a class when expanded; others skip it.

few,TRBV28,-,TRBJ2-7,CASSRRDIYEQYF,TGTGCCAGCAGCCGCCGGGACATCTACGAGCAGTACTTC
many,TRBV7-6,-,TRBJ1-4,CASSFTSDRATNEKLFF,TGTGCCAGCAGCTTCACCTCGGACAGAGCAACTAATGAAAAACTGTTTTTT
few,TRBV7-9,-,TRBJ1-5,CASSLAQNQPQHF,TGTGCCAGCAGCTTAGCACAGAATCAGCCCCAGCATTTT
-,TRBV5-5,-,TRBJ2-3,CASSLDGPTDTQYF,TGTGCCAGCAGCTTGGACGGGCCCACAGATACGCAGTATTTT
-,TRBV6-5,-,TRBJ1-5,CASRWTDDSPQHF,TGTGCCAGCAGATGGACGGACGATTCGCCCCAGCATTTT
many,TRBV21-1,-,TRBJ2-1,CASSSLAGDYNEQFF,TGTGCCAGCAGCTCACTAGCGGGAGACTACAATGAGCAGTTCTTC
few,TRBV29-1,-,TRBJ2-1,CSVELRKSYNEQFF,TGCAGCGTTGAACTGCGAAAGTCCTACAATGAGCAGTTCTTC
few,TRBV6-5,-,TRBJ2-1,CASSRGRGAYNEQFF,TGTGCCAGCTCAAGGGGTAGAGGGGCCTACAATGAGCAGTTCTTC
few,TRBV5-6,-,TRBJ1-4,CASSPLDGPNEKLFF,TGTGCCAGCAGCCCGCTGGACGGACCTAATGAAAAACTGTTTTTT
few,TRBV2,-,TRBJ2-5,CASRDYGETQYF,TGTGCCAGCAGAGACTATGGAGAGACCCAGTACTTC
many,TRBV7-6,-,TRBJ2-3,CASSLGYADTQYF,TGTGCCAGCAGCTTAGGGTATGCAGATACGCAGTATTTT
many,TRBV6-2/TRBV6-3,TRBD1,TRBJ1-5,CASSYADRGNGQPQHF,TGTGCCAGCAGTTACGCCGACAGGGGGAACGGTCAGCCCCAGCATTTT
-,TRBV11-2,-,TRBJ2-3,CASSDRDTQYF,TGTGCCAGCAGCGACAGAGATACGCAGTATTTT
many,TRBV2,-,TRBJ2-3,CASRVGGHTDTQYF,TGTGCCAGCAGGGTTGGGGGACACACAGATACGCAGTATTTT
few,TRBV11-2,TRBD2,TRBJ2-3,CASSTKREVWRELATDTQYF,TGTGCCAGCAGCACCAAAAGGGAGGTGTGGCGGGAGTTGGCCACAGATACGCAGTATTTT
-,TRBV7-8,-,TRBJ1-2,CASGPLGALDYGYTF,TGTGCCAGCGGGCCTCTGGGGGCCCTGGACTATGGCTACACCTTC